This T cell receptor (beta chain) was recovered during a study of metastatic and nonmetastatic thyroid tumors. Across the study: Repertoires from blood and tumor or nodule tissue of malignant and benign thyroid patients were compared.

The germline V gene has CDR1 MNHEY and CDR2 SMNVEV (reference sequence). The CDR3 has 14 residues. V shed 5 bases and J shed 0 bases, with 8 bases lying between them. With MiXCR, TCRdb called clones anew from the PCR reads. The sample consists of fewer than 12,000 clones, around 12% of them appearing once. Treatment of any kind had been given to no patient before thyroid surgery. This chain uses TRBV27 with TRBJ2-1, with TRBD2 as a possible D gene (5 bases). Sequencing was carried out using blood. The clonotype was recovered from a female donor with papillary thyroid cancer or a benign thyroid nodule (not recorded which). Some clones in this sample may be carry-over from other donors' samples. The CDR3 here is CASSTGFSYNEQFF. The CDR3 DNA follows: TGTGCCAGCAGTACGGGGTTCTCCTACAATGAGCAGTTCTTC.